This TCR beta chain was found in a study of T cell repertoires in cytomegalovirus infection. Across the whole study: Indicated by public TCR beta signatures were CMV infection and matching HLA type. Study-wide findings and caveats: What dominated the ex vivo response were HLA-C-restricted CMV-specific TCR beta clonotypes.

TCRdb re-derived calls from the reads in MiXCR, one entry per CDR3 protein. The repertoire holds about 900,000 distinct CDR3 sequences, with 30% to 40% as singletons. CDR3 length equals 15 residues. Germline loops: CDR1 LGHNA, CDR2 YSLEER. Trimming took off 1 base at V and 0 bases at J, with 7 bases between the two ends. Of note for this clonotype: Its antigen is currently unknown.

This receptor was identified in a human donor in good health (CMV status not recorded). Some clones in this sample may be carry-over from other donors' samples. The sample here was cultured CD8+ T cells from PBMCs, taken from culture after CMV antigen stimulation. The V gene is TRBV4-3, the J gene TRBJ1-5, with D unclear. In nucleotides, the CDR3 is TGCGCCAGCAGCCAAGGTCAGAATAGCAATCAGCCCCAGCATTTT. As protein: CASSQGQNSNQPQHF.